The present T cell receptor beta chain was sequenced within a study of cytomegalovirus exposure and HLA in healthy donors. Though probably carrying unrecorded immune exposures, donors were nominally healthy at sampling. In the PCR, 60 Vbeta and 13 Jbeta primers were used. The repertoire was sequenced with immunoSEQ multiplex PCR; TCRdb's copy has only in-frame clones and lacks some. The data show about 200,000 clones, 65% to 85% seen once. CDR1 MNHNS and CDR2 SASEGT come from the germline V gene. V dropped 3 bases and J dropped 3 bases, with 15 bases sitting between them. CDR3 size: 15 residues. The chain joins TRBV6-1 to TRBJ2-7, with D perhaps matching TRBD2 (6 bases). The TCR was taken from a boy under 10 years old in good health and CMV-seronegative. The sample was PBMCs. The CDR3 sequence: CASSEREDIYYEQYF. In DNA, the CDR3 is TGTGCCAGCAGTGAGCGGGAAGATATATACTACGAGCAGTACTTC.